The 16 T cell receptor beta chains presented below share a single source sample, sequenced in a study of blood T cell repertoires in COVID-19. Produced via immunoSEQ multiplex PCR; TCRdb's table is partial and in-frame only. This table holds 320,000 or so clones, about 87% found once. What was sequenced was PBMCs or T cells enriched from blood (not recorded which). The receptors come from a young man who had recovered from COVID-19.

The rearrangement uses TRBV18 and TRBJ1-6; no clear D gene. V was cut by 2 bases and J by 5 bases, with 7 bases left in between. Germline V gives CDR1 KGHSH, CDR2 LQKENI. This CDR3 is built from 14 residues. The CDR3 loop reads CASSPTVDNSPLHF. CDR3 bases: TGTGCCAGCTCACCAACGGTAGATAATTCACCCCTCCACTTT.

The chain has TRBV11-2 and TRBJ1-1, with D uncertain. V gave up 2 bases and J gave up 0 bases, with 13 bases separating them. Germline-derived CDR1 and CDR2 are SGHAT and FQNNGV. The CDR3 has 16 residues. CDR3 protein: CASSLFPRSMNTEAFF. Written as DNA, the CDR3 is TGTGCCAGCAGCTTATTCCCGCGTAGCATGAACACTGAAGCTTTCTTT. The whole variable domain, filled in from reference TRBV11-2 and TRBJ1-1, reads EAGVAQSPRYKIIEKRQSVAFWCNPISGHATLYWYQQILGQGPKLLIQFQNNGVVDDSQLPKDRFSAERLKGVDSTLKIQPAKLEDSAVYLCASSLFPRSMNTEAFFGQGTRLTVV.

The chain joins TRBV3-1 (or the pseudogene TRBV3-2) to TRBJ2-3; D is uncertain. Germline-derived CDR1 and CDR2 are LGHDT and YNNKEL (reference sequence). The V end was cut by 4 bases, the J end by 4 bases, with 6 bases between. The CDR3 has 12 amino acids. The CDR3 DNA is TGTGCCAGCAGCCCCGTAGCAGATACGCAGTATTTT. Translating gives CASSPVADTQYF.

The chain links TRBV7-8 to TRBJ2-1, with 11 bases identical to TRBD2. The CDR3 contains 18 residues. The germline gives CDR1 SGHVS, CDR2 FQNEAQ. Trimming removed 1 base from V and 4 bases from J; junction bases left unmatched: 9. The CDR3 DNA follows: TGTGCCAGCAGCTTAGGCTTAGCGGGGGGGCTGAGGTACAATGAGCAGTTCTTC. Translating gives CASSLGLAGGLRYNEQFF.

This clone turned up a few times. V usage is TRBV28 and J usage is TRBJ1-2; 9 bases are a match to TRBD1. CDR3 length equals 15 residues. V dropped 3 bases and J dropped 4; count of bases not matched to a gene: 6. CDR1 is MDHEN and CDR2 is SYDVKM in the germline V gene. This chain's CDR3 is CASSFPTGGGYGYTF. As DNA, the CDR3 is TGTGCCAGCAGTTTTCCCACAGGGGGCGGCTATGGCTACACCTTC.

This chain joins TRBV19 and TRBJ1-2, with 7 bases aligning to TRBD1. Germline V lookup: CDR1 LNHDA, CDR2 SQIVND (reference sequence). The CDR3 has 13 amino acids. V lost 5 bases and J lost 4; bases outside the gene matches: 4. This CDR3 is CASSPGQLYGYTF. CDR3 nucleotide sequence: TGTGCCAGTAGTCCGGGACAGCTCTATGGCTACACCTTC.

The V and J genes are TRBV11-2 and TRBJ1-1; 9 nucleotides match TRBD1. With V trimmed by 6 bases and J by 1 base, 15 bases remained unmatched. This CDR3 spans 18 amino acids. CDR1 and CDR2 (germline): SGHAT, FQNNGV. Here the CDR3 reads CASRIPPGQGRSNTEAFF. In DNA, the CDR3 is TGTGCCAGCAGAATCCCCCCGGGACAGGGTCGTTCGAACACTGAAGCTTTCTTT.

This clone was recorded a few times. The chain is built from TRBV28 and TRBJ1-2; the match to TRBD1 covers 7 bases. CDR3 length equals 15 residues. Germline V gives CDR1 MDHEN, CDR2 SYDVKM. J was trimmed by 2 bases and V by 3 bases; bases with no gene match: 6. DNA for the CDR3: TGTGCCAGCAGTTTCTTAGGGGGCATAAACTATGGCTACACCTTC. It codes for CASSFLGGINYGYTF.

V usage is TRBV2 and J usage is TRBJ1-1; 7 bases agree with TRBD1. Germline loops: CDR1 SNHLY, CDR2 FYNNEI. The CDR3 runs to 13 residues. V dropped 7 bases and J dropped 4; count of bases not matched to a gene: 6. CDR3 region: CASIRQGSTEAFF. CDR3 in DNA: TGTGCCAGCATCCGACAGGGAAGCACTGAAGCTTTCTTT.

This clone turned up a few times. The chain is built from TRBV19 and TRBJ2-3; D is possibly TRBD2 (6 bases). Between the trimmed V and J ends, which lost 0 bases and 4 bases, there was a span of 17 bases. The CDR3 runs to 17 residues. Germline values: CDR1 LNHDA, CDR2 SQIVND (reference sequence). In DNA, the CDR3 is TGTGCCAGTAGTATAGATCTTCCCGGGGGTTTCTCAGATACGCAGTATTTT. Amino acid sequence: CASSIDLPGGFSDTQYF.

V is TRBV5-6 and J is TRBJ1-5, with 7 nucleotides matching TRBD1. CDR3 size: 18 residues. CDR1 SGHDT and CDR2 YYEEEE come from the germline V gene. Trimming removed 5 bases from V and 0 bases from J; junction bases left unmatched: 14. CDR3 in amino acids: CASSYWTGAVYSNQPQHF. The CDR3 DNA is TGTGCCAGCAGTTACTGGACAGGAGCCGTTTATAGCAATCAGCCCCAGCATTTT.

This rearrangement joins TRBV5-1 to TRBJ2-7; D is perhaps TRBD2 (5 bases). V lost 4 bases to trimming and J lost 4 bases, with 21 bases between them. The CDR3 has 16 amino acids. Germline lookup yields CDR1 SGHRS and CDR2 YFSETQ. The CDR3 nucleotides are TGCGCCAGCAGCGCCGAGGGATCTCTAGGGCGGTACGAGCAGTACTTC. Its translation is CASSAEGSLGRYEQYF.

The CDR3 DNA follows: TGTGCCATCAGTGGGGCAGGCCATAAATTTTCCTACGAGCAGTACTTC. It yields the protein CAISGAGHKFSYEQYF. The rearrangement links TRBV10-3 to TRBJ2-7; D is uncertain. Germline CDR1 reads ENHRY; CDR2 reads SYGVKD. V was shortened by 4 bases and J by 1 base, with 17 bases between the two germline ends. The CDR3 spans 16 residues.

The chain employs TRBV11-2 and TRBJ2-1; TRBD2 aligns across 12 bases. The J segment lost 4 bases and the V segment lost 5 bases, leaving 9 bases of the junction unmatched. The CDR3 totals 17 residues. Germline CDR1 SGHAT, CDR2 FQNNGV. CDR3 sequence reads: CASSQRLAGVFYNEQFF. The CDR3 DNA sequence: TGTGCCAGCAGCCAACGACTAGCGGGGGTCTTTTACAATGAGCAGTTCTTC. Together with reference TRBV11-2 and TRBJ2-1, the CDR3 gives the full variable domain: EAGVAQSPRYKIIEKRQSVAFWCNPISGHATLYWYQQILGQGPKLLIQFQNNGVVDDSQLPKDRFSAERLKGVDSTLKIQPAKLEDSAVYLCASSQRLAGVFYNEQFFGPGTRLTVL.

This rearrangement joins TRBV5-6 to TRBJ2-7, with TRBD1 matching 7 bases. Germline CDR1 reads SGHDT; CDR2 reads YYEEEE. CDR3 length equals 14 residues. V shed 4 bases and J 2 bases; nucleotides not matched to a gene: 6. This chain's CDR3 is CASSRGDSTYEQYF. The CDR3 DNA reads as TGTGCCAGCAGCAGAGGGGACAGCACCTACGAGCAGTACTTC.

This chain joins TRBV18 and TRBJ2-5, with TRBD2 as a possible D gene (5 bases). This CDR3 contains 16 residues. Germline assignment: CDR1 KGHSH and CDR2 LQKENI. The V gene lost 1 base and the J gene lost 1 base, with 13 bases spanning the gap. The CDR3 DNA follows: TGTGCCAGCTCACCACAGCTTCCGGGGTCCCAAGAGACCCAGTACTTC. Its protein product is CASSPQLPGSQETQYF.